This T cell receptor (beta chain) emerged from a study of blood T cell repertoires in COVID-19. Study overall: There were acute and convalescent COVID-19 samples, and they came from the United States, Italy and Spain. Sample material is recorded as cDNA or gDNA derived from T cells, B-cell-depleted T cells, or PBMCs.

CDR3 length equals 14 residues. From germline, CDR1 is LNHDA and CDR2 SQIVND (reference sequence). V lost 5 bases and J lost 1; bases outside the gene matches: 4. Original data processing: By means of reference gene primer amplification, nucleated cell counts were estimated. The repertoire was sequenced with immunoSEQ multiplex PCR; TCRdb's copy has only in-frame clones and lacks some. V, J and clone size were drawn from that table, and D and trimming were deduced from the DNA. This sample yields under 200,000 clones, of which over 70% are seen a single time; approximately 2.6% belongs to the top ten.

The sequence came from a man aged 65 to 79 with acute or convalescent COVID-19. This chain uses TRBV19 with TRBJ2-7; 8 positions match TRBD2. The sample was peripheral blood. The CDR3 DNA sequence: TGTGCCAGTAGTTTACTAGCGGCTTCCTACGAGCAGTACTTC. Translating it yields CASSLLAASYEQYF.